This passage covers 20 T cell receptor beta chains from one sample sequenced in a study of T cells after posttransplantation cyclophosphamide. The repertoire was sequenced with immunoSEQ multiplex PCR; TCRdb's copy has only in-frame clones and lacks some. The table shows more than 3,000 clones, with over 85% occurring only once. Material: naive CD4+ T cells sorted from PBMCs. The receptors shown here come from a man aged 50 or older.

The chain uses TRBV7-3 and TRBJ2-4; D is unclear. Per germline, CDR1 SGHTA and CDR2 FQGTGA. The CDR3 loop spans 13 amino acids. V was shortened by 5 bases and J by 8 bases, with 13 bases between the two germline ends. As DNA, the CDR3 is TGTGCCAGCAGCCCCGACCAAGGAGACATTCAGTACTTC. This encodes CASSPDQGDIQYF.

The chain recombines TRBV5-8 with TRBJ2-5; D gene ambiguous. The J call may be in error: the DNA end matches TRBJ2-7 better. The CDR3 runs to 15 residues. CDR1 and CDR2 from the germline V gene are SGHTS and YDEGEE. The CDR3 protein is CASSLELARSYEQYF. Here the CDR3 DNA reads TGTGCCAGCAGCTTGGAATTAGCACGATCCTACGAGCAGTACTTC.

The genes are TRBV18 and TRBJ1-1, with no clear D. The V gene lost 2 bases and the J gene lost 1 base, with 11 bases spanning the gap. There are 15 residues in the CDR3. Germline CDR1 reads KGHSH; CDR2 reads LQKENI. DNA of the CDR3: TGTGCCAGCTCACCAGGGCTGATGTGGAACACTGAAGCTTTCTTT. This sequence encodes CASSPGLMWNTEAFF. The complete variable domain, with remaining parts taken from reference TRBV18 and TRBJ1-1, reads NAGVMQNPRHLVRRRGQEARLRCSPMKGHSHVYWYRQLPEEGLKFMVYLQKENIIDESGMPKERFSAEFPKEGPSILRIQQVVRGDSAAYFCASSPGLMWNTEAFFGQGTRLTVV.

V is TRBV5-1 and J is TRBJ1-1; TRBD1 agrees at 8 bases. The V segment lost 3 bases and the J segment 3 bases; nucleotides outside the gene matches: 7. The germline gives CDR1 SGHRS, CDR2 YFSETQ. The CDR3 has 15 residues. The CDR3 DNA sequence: TGCGCCAGCAGCTCTAACACAGGGGGGGACACTGAAGCTTTCTTT. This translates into CASSSNTGGDTEAFF.

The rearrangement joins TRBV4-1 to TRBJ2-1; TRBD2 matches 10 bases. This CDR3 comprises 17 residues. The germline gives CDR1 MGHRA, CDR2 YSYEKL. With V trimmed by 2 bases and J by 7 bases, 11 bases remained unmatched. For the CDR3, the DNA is TGCGCCAGCAGCCAACCAATAACTAGCGGGGTTCGGAATGAGCAGTTCTTC. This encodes CASSQPITSGVRNEQFF.

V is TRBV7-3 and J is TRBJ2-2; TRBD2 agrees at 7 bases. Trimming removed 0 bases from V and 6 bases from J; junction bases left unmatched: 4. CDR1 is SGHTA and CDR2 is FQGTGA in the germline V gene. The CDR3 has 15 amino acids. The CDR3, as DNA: TGTGCCAGCAGCTTAACGGTGGGAGGGGCCGGGGAGCTGTTTTTT. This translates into CASSLTVGGAGELFF.

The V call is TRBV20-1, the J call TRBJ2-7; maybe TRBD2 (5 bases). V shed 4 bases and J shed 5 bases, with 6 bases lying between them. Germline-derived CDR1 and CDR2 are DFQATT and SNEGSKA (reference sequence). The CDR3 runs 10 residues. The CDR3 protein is CSATSNEQYF. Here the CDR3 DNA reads TGCAGTGCTACTAGCAACGAGCAGTACTTC.

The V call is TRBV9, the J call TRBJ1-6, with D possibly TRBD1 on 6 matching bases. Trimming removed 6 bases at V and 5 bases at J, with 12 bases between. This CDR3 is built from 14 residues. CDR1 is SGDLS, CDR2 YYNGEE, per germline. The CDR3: CASKSGQNNSPLHF. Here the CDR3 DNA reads TGTGCCAGCAAGAGCGGACAGAATAATTCACCCCTCCACTTT.

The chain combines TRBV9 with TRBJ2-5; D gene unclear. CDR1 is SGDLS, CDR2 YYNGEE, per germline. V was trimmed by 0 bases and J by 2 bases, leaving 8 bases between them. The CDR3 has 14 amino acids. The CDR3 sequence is CASSVGNRQETQYF. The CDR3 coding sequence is TGTGCCAGCAGCGTAGGGAACAGACAAGAGACCCAGTACTTC.

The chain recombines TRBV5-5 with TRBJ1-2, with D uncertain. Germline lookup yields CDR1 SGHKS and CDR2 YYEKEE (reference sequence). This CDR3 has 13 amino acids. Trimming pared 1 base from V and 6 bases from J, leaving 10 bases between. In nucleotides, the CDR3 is TGTGCCAGCAGCTTGACACCTTTCCATGGCTACACCTTC. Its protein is CASSLTPFHGYTF.

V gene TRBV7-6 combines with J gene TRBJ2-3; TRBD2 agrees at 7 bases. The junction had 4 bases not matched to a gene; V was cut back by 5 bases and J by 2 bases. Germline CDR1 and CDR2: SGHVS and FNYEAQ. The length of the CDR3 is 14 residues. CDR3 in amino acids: CASSPGGFTDTQYF. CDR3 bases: TGTGCCAGCAGCCCCGGGGGGTTCACAGATACGCAGTATTTT.

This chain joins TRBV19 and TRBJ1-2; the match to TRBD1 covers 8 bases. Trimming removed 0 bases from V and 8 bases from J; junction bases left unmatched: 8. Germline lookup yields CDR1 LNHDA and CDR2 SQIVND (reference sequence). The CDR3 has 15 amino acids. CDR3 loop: CASSIDSSAGGGYTF. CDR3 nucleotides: TGTGCCAGTAGTATAGACAGTTCGGCAGGGGGCGGCTACACCTTC.

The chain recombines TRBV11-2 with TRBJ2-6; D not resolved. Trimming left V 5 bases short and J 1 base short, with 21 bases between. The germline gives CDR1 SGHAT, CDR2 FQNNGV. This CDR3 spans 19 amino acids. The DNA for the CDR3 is TGTGCCAGCAGCCGCGGTACCCGGCGACTCACTTCTGGGGCCAACGTCCTGACTTTC. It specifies CASSRGTRRLTSGANVLTF. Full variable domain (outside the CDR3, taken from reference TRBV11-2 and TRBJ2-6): EAGVAQSPRYKIIEKRQSVAFWCNPISGHATLYWYQQILGQGPKLLIQFQNNGVVDDSQLPKDRFSAERLKGVDSTLKIQPAKLEDSAVYLCASSRGTRRLTSGANVLTFGAGSRLTVL.

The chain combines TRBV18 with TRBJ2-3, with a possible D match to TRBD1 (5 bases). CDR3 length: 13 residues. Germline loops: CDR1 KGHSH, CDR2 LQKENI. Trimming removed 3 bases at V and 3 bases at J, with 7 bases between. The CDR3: CASSPGLTDTQYF. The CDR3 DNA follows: TGTGCCAGCTCACCGGGGCTGACAGATACGCAGTATTTT.

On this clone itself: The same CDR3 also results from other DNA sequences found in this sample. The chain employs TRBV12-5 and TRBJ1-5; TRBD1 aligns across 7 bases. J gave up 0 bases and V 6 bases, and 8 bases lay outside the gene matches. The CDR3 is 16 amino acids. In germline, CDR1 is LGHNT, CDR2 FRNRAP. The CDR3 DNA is TGTGCTAGTGGCTCCTGGGACAGCTATAGCAATCAGCCCCAGCATTTT. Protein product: CASGSWDSYSNQPQHF.

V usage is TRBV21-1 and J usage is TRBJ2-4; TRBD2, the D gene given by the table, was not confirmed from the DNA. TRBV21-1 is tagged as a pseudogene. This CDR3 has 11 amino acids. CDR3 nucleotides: TGTGCCAGCAGCAACTCTTGTTCGGGGATCTTC. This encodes CASSNSCSGIF.

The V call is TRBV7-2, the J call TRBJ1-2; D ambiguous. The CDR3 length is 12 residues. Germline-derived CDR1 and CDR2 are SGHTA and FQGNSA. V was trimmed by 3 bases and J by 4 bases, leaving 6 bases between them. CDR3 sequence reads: CASSFSSYGYTF. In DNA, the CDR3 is TGTGCCAGCAGCTTTTCGAGCTATGGCTACACCTTC. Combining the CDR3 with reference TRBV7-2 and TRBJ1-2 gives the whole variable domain GAGVSQSPSNKVTEKGKDVELRCDPISGHTALYWYRQSLGQGLEFLIYFQGNSAPDKSGLPSDRFSAERTGGSVSTLTIQRTQQEDSAVYLCASSFSSYGYTFGSGTRLTVV.

The CDR3 DNA follows: TGCGCCAGCAGCTTGGACTTTTACGAGCAGTACTTC. Its protein is CASSLDFYEQYF. V gene TRBV5-1 combines with J gene TRBJ2-7; D is ambiguous. The length of the CDR3 is 12 residues. Germline V gene lookup returns CDR1 SGHRS and CDR2 YFSETQ. V lost 0 bases, J lost 4 bases, and 5 bases lay in between.

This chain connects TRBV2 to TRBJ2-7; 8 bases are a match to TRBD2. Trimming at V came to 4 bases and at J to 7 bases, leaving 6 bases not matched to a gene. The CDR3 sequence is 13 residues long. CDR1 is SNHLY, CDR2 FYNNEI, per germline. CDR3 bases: TGTGCCAGCAGTGTTTTGGTAGCGGGAGAGCAGTACTTC. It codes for CASSVLVAGEQYF.

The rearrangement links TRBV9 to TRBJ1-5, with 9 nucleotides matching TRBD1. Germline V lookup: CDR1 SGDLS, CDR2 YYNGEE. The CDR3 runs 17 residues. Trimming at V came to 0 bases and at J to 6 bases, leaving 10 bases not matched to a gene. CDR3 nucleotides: TGTGCCAGCAGCGTAGGAAAGGGGGGACAGGGAATTCAGCCCCAGCATTTT. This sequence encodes CASSVGKGGQGIQPQHF. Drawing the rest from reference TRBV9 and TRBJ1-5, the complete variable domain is DSGVTQTPKHLITATGQRVTLRCSPRSGDLSVYWYQQSLDQGLQFLIQYYNGEERAKGNILERFSAQQFPDLHSELNLSSLELGDSALYFCASSVGKGGQGIQPQHFGDGTRLSIL.